A single T cell receptor beta chain is shown here with its context. Its target is unknown. This same CDR3 is encoded by further DNA sequences in the sample. CD4+ cell separation produced CD45RA+ naive and CD45RA-negative memory subsets. The CDR3 runs to 11 residues. Between the trimmed V and J ends, which lost 6 bases and 2 bases, there was a span of 4 bases. The germline gives CDR1 MNHEY, CDR2 SVGAGI. Only in-frame clones appear in the TCRdb table, and some are missing; sequencing was by immunoSEQ multiplex PCR. The sample has about 2,500,000 clones; roughly nine tenths are singletons. These data belong to a study of shared clonotypes between healthy human individuals. Findings of the study overall: Compared with clonotypes that all four donors shared, non-shared clonotypes had lower generation probabilities.

The rearrangement links TRBV6-5 to TRBJ2-5, with D uncertain. The source material was naive CD4+ T cells sorted from blood. Subset denoted: CD45RA+ positively selected. The receptor was isolated from a man aged 18 to 29 in good health. This CDR3 is CASSRQETQYF. The CDR3 region has the DNA TGTGCCAGCAGCCGGCAAGAGACCCAGTACTTC.